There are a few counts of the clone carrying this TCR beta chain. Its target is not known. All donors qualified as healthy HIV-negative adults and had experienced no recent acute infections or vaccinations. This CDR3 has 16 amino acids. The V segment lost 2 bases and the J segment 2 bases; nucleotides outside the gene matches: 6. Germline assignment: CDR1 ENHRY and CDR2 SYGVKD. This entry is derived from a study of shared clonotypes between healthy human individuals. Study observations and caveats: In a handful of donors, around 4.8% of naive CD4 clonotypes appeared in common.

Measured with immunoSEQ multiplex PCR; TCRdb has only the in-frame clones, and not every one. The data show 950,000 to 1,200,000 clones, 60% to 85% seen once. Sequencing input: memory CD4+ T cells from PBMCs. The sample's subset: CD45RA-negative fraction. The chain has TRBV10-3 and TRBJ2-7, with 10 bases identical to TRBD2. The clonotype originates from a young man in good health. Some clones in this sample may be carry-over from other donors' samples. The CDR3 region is CAISEASGSTPYEQYF. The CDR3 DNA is TGTGCCATCAGTGAGGCTAGCGGGAGTACCCCCTACGAGCAGTACTTC.